This T cell receptor beta chain is from a study of OX40 agonist ivuxolimab in advanced cancers. Across the whole study: Each patient was given ivuxolimab into a vein every 2 weeks, at 0.01 to 10 mg/kg.

Assay: immunoSEQ multiplex PCR; the TCRdb copy retains only in-frame clones and omits some. The repertoire holds roughly 90,000 clones, with roughly 94% as singletons. The sequenced sample was CD4+ or CD8+ T cells sorted from blood, obtained in a trial of the OX40 agonist ivuxolimab. The clonotype was recovered from an adult with an advanced solid tumor such as melanoma, head and neck, liver or kidney cancer.

Written as DNA, the CDR3 is TGTGCCAGTAGTAACGGGACAGGGGCAAACACTGAAGCTTTCTTT. This gives the protein CASSNGTGANTEAFF. The rearrangement uses TRBV19 and TRBJ1-1; TRBD1 agrees at 10 bases. V was pared by 4 bases and J by 2 bases, with 4 bases of the junction left unmatched. The CDR3 spans 15 residues. CDR1 LNHDA and CDR2 SQIVND come from the germline V gene (reference sequence).